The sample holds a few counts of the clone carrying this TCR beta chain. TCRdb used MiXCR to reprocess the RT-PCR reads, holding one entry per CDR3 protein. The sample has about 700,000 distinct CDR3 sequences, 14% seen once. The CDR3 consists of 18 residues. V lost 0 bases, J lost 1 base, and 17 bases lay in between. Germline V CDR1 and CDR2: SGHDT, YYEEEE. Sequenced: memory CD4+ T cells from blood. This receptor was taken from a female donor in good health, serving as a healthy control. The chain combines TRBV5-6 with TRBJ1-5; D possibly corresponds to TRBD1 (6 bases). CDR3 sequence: CASSLASGRGSSNQPQHF. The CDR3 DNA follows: TGTGCCAGCAGCTTGGCCTCCGGCAGGGGATCGAGCAATCAGCCCCAGCATTTT.